Listed here are 5 T cell receptor beta chains from one sample, sequenced in a study of beta chain features in type 1 diabetes. Expressed TCRB transcripts were sequenced, since all the RNA that had been isolated was reverse transcribed. Clones were read by immunoSEQ multiplex PCR, and TCRdb kept only the in-frame ones, dropping some. The table records 100,000 to 150,000 clones, around 10% of them present only once. These receptors are not linked to any known antigen. Study findings and constraints: Patients with Type 1 diabetes showed moderately but significantly shorter TCRB CDR3s in all four CD4+ subsets.

The sample consisted of central memory CD4+ T cells from blood. Source of these receptors: a man under 40 with type 1 diabetes.

The chain joins TRBV9 to TRBJ1-6; a possible D gene is TRBD1 (5 bases). The V end lost 2 bases, the J end lost 10 bases, and 10 bases lay between the germline ends. The CDR3 is made up of 13 amino acids. Germline CDR1 reads SGDLS; CDR2 reads YYNGEE. The CDR3 bases are TGTGCCAGCAGCGTGAGTCAGGGATCACCCCTCCACTTT. Amino acid sequence: CASSVSQGSPLHF.

V is TRBV5-6 and J is TRBJ1-2; D uncertain. V was clipped by 9 bases and J by 4 bases, with 16 bases between them. The CDR3 extends over 13 amino acids. Germline CDR1 SGHDT, CDR2 YYEEEE. The CDR3 loop is CATQRRSSYGYTF. Written as DNA, the CDR3 is TGTGCCACCCAGCGGCGGAGCTCCTATGGCTACACCTTC.

This clone was picked up a small number of times. The J gene is TRBJ1-1, the V gene TRBV6-5, with D maybe TRBD1 (6 bases). The CDR3 length is 13 residues. CDR1 and CDR2 (germline): MNHEY, SVGAGI. The ends were cut back, 6 bases at V and 8 bases at J, with 16 bases in the middle. CDR3 in DNA: TGTGCCAGCAGCCCTGAGACAGGCCGAGAAGCTTTCTTT. Its translation is CASSPETGREAFF.

The V gene is TRBV29-1, the J gene TRBJ2-1, with 8 bases aligning to TRBD2. V lost 4 bases and J lost 0; bases outside the gene matches: 8. This CDR3 comprises 16 residues. CDR1 and CDR2 from the germline V gene are SQVTM and ANQGSEA. CDR3 sequence: CSVVHQRGSSYNEQFF. The DNA for the CDR3 is TGCAGCGTTGTGCATCAGCGGGGGAGCTCCTACAATGAGCAGTTCTTC.

This clone was counted only a few times. The gene calls are TRBV5-1 and TRBJ1-6; D remains ambiguous. The CDR3 is made up of 13 amino acids. V was cut by 4 bases and J by 9 bases, with 11 bases left in between. Germline assignment: CDR1 SGHRS and CDR2 YFSETQ. CDR3 DNA: TGCGCCAGCAGCCAAGACAAGTTTTCACCCCTCCACTTT. Protein: CASSQDKFSPLHF.